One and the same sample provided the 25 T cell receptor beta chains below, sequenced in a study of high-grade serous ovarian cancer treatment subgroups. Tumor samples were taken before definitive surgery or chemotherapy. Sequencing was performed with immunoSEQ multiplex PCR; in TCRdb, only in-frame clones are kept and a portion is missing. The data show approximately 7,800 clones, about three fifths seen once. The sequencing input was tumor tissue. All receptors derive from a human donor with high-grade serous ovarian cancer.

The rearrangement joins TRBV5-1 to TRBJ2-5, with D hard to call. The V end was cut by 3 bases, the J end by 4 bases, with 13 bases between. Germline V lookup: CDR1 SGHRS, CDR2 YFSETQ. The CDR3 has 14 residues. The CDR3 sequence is CASSSVNSAETQYF. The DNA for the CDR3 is TGCGCCAGCAGCTCTGTAAATTCGGCAGAGACCCAGTACTTC.

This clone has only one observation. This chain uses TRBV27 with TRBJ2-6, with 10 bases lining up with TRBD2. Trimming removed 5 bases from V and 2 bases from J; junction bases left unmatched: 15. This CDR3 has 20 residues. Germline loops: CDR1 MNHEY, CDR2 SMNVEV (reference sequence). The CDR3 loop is CASSPLGASGSNAGANVLTF. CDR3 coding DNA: TGTGCCAGCAGTCCTCTCGGGGCTAGCGGGAGTAACGCTGGGGCCAACGTCCTGACTTTC.

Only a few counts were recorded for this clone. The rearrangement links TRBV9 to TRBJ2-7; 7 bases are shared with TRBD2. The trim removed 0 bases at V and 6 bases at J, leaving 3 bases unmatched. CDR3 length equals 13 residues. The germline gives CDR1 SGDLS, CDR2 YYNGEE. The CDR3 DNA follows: TGTGCCAGCAGCGTAGTAGGGGAGGGCGAGCAGTACTTC. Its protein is CASSVVGEGEQYF.

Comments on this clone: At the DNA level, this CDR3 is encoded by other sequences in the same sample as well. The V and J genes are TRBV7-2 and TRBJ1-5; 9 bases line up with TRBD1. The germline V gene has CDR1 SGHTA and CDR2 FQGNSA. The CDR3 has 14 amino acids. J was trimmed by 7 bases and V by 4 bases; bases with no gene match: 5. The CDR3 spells CASSSQGAGQPQHF. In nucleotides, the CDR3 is TGTGCCAGCAGCTCACAGGGGGCGGGGCAGCCCCAGCATTTT.

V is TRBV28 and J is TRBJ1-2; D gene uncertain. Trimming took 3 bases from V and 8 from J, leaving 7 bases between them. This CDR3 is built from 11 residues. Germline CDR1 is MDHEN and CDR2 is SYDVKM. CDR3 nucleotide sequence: TGTGCCAGCAGTTTTGGCCTCGGCTACACCTTC. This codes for CASSFGLGYTF.

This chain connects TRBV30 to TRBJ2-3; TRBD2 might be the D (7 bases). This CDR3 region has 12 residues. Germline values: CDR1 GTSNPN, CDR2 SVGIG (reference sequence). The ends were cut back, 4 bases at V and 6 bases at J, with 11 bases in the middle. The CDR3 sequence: CAWNGGGDTQYF. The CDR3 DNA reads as TGTGCCTGGAATGGGGGGGGCGATACGCAGTATTTT.

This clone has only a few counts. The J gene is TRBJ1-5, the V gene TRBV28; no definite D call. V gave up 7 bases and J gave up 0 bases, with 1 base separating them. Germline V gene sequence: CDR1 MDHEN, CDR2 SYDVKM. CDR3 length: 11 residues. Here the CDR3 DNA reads TGTGCCAGCAATAGCAATCAGCCCCAGCATTTT. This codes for CASNSNQPQHF.

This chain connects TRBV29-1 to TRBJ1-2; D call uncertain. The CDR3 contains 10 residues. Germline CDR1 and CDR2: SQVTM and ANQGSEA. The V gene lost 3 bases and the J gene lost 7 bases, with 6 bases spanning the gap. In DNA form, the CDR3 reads TGCAGCGTTGACGGAGGTGGCTACACCTTC. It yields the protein CSVDGGGYTF.

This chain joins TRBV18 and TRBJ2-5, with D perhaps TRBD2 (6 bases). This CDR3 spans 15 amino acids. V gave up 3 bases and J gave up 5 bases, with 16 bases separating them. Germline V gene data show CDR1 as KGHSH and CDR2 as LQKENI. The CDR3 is CASSPAGTVVETQYF. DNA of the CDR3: TGTGCCAGCTCACCTGCGGGGACGGTAGTGGAGACCCAGTACTTC.

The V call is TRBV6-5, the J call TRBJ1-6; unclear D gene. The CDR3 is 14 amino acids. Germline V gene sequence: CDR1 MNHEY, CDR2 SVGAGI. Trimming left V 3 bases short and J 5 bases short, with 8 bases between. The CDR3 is CASSYTEHNSPLHF. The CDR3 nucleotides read TGTGCCAGCAGTTATACGGAACATAATTCACCCCTCCACTTT.

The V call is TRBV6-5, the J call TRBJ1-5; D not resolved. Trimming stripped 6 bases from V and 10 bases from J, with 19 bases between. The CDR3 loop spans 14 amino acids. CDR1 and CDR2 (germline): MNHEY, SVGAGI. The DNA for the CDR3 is TGTGCCAGCAGACCCTTCGACCTAATCAGTCCCCAGCATTTT. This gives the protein CASRPFDLISPQHF.

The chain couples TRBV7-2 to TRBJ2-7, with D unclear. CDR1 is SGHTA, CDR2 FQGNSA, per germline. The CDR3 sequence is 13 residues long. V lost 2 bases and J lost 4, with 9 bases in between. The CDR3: CASSLPGTYEQYF. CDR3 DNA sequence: TGTGCCAGCAGCTTACCGGGTACGTACGAGCAGTACTTC.

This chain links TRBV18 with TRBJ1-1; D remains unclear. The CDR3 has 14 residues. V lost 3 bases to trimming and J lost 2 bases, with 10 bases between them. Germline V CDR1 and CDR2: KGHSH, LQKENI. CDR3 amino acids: CASSPIGRNTEAFF. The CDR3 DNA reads TGTGCCAGCTCACCTATAGGGCGCAACACTGAAGCTTTCTTT.

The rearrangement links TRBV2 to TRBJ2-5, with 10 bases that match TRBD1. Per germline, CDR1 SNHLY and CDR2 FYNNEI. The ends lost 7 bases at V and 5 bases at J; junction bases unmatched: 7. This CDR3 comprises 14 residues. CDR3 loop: CASMRQGAMETQYF. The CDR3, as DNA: TGTGCCAGCATGAGACAGGGGGCAATGGAGACCCAGTACTTC.

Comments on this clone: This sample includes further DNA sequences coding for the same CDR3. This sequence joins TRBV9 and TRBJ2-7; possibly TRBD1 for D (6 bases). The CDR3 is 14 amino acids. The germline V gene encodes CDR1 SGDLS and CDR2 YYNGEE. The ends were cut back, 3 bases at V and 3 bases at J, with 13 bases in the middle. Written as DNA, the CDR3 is TGTGCCAGCAGCGCCGGGACAACGAGCTACGAGCAGTACTTC. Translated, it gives CASSAGTTSYEQYF.

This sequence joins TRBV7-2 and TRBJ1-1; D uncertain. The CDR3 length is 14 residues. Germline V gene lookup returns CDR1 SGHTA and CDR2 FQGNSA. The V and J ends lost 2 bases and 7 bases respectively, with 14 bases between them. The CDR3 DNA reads TGTGCCAGCAGCTTACAGCGTGGTGGCGGTGAAGCTTTCTTT. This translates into CASSLQRGGGEAFF.

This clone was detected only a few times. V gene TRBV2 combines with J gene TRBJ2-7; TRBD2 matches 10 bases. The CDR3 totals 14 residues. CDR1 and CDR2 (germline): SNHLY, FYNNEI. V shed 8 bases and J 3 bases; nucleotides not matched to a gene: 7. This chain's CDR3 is CASARTSGVYEQYF. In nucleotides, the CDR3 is TGTGCCAGCGCAAGGACTAGCGGAGTCTACGAGCAGTACTTC.

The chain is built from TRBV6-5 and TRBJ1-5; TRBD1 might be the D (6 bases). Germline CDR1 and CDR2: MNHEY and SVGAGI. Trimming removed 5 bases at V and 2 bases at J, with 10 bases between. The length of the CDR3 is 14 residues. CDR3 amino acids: CASSPTGGNQPQHF. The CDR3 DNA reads TGTGCCAGCAGTCCGACAGGAGGCAATCAGCCCCAGCATTTT.

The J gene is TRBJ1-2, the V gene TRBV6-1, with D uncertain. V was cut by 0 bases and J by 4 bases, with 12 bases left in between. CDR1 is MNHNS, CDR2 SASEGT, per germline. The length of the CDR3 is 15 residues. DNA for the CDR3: TGTGCCAGCAGTGAAGCGTCAGGTAGGAGCTATGGCTACACCTTC. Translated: CASSEASGRSYGYTF.

This CDR3 reads CASSPLAGGGYEQYF. The CDR3 bases are TGCGCCAGCAGCCCTCTAGCGGGAGGGGGTTACGAGCAGTACTTC. V and J are TRBV4-3 and TRBJ2-7; TRBD2 matches 12 bases. Germline trimming cut 4 bases from V and 4 bases from J; bases unmatched to any gene: 5. Per germline, CDR1 LGHNA and CDR2 YSLEER. The CDR3 is 15 amino acids.

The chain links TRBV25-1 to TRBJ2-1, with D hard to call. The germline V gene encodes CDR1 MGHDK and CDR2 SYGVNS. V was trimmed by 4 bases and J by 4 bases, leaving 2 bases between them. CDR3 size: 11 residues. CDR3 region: CASSGYNEQFF. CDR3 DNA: TGTGCCAGCAGTGGATACAATGAGCAGTTCTTC.

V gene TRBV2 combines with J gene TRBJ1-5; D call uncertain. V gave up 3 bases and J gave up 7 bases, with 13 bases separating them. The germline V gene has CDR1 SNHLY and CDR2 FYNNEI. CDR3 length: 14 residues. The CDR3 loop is CASSEEAGLQPQHF. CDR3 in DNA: TGTGCCAGCAGTGAGGAGGCAGGACTCCAGCCCCAGCATTTT. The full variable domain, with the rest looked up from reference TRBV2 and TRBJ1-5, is EPEVTQTPSHQVTQMGQEVILRCVPISNHLYFYWYRQILGQKVEFLVSFYNNEISEKSEIFDDQFSVERPDGSNFTLKIRSTKLEDSAMYFCASSEEAGLQPQHFGDGTRLSIL.

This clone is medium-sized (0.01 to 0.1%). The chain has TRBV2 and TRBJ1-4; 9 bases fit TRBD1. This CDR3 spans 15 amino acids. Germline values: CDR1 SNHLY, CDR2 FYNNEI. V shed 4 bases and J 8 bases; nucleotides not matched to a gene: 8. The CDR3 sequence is CASSVPGQGEEKLFF. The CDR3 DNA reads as TGTGCCAGCAGTGTTCCGGGACAGGGTGAGGAAAAACTGTTTTTT.

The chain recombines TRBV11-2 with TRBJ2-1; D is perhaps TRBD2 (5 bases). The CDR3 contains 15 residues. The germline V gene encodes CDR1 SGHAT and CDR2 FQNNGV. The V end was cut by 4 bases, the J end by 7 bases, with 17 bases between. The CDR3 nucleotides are TGTGCCAGCAGCTACGATGGACTGGATCGGAATGAGCAGTTCTTC. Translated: CASSYDGLDRNEQFF.

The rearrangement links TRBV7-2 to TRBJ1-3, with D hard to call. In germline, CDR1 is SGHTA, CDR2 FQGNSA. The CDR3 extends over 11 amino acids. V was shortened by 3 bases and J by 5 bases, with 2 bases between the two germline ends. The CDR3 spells CASSFRNTIYF. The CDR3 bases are TGTGCCAGCAGCTTTAGAAACACCATATATTTT.